This paragraph reports one TCR beta chain. The sample comes from a study of blood T cell repertoires in COVID-19. The CDR3 spans 14 residues. With V trimmed by 6 bases and J by 3 bases, 4 bases remained unmatched. CDR1 MDHEN and CDR2 SYDVKM come from the germline V gene. TCRdb's table, derived via immunoSEQ multiplex PCR, lists solely in-frame clones and lacks some. The sample contains about 15,000 clones, approximately 90% of which appear only once. Specimen: peripheral blood. The clonotype was recovered from a human donor in a cohort sampled during active COVID-19. The chain links TRBV28 to TRBJ1-5; the match to TRBD1 covers 8 bases. The CDR3 DNA follows: TGTGCCAGCAGGACAGGGGCCGTCAATCAGCCCCAGCATTTT. Its protein product is CASRTGAVNQPQHF.